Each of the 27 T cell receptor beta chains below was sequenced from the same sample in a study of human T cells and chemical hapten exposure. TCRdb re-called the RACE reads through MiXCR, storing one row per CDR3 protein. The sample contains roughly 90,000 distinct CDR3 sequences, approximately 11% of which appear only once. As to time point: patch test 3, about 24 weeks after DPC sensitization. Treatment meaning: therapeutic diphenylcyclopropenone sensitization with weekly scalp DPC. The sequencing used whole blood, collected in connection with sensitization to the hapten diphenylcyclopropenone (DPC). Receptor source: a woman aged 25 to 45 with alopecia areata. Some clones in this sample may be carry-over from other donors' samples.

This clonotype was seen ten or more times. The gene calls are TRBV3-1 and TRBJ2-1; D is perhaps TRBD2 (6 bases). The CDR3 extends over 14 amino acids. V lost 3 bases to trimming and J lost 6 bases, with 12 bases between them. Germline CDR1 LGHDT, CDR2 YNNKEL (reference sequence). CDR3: CASSQKGRGNEQFF. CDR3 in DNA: TGTGCCAGCAGCCAGAAGGGGCGGGGCAATGAGCAGTTCTTC.

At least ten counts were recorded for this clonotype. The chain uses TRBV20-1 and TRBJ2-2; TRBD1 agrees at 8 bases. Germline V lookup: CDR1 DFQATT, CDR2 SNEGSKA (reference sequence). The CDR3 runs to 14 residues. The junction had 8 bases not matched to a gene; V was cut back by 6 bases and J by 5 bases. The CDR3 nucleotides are TGCAGTGCACCCGACAGGGGAATAACCGGGGAGCTGTTTTTT. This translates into CSAPDRGITGELFF.

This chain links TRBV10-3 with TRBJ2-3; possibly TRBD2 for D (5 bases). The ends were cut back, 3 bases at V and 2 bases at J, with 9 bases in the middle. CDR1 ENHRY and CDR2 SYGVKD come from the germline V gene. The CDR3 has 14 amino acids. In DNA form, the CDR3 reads TGTGCCATCAGTGAAAGGGAGTCCACAGATACGCAGTATTTT. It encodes CAISERESTDTQYF.

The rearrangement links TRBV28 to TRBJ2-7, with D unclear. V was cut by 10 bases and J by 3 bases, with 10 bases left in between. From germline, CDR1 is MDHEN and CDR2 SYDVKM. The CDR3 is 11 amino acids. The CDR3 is CATNSFYEQYF. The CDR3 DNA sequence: TGTGCCACCAATTCATTCTACGAGCAGTACTTC. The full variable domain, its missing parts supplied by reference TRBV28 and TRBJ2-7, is DVKVTQSSRYLVKRTGEKVFLECVQDMDHENMFWYRQDPGLGLRLIYFSYDVKMKEKGDIPEGYSVSREKKERFSLILESASTNQTSMYLCATNSFYEQYFGPGTRLTVT.

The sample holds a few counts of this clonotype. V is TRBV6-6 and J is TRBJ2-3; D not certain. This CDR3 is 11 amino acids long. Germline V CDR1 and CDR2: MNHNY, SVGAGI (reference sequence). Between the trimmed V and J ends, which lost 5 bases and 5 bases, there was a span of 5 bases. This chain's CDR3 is CASSARDTQYF. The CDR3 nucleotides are TGTGCCAGCAGTGCGAGAGATACGCAGTATTTT.

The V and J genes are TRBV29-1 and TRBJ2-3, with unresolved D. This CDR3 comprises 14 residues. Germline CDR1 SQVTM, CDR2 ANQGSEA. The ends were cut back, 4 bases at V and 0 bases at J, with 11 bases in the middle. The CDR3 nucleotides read TGCAGCGTTGTGAGGAGTTCTAGCACAGATACGCAGTATTTT. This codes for CSVVRSSSTDTQYF.

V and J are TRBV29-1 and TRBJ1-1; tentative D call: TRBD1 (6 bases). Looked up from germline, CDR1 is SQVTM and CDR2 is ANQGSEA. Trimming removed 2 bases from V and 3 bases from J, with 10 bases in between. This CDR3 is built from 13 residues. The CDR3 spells CSVERGEHTEAFF. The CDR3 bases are TGCAGCGTTGAAAGGGGGGAACACACTGAAGCTTTCTTT.

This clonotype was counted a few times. The CDR3 protein is CASSLGRGGEQYF. The CDR3 nucleotides are TGTGCCAGCAGTTTAGGGCGAGGAGGCGAGCAGTACTTC. The chain links TRBV28 to TRBJ2-7; possible D gene TRBD2, 5 bases. V was shortened by 2 bases and J by 6 bases, with 11 bases between the two germline ends. Germline CDR1 MDHEN, CDR2 SYDVKM. This CDR3 is 13 amino acids long.

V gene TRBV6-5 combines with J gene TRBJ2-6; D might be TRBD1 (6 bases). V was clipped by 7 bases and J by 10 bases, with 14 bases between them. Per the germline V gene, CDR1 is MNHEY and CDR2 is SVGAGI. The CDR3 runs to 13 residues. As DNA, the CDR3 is TGTGCCAGCACCTCACAGGGATCTAACGTCCTGACTTTC. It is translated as CASTSQGSNVLTF.

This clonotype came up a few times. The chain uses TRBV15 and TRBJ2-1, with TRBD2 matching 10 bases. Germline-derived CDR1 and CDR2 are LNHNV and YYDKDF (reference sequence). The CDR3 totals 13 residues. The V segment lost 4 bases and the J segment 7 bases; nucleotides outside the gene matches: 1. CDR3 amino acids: CATSTGLANEQFF. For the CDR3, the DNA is TGTGCCACCAGCACGGGACTAGCGAATGAGCAGTTCTTC.

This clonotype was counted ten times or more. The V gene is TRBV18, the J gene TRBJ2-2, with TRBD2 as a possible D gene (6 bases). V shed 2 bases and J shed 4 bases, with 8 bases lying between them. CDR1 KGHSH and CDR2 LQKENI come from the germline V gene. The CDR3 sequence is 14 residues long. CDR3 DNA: TGTGCCAGCTCACCAGTCGGGAGCACCGGGGAGCTGTTTTTT. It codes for CASSPVGSTGELFF.

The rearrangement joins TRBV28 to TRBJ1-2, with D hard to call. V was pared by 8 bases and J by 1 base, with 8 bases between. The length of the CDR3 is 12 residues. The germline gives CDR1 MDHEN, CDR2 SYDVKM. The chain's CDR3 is CASGTGNYGYTF. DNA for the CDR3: TGTGCCAGCGGAACTGGTAACTATGGCTACACCTTC.

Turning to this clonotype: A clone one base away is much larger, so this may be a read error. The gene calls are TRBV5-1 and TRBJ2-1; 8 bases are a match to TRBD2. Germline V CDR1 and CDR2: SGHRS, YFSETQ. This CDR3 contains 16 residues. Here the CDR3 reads CTSSIPVVAGINEQFF. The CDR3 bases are TGCACCAGCAGCATCCCGGTGGTAGCGGGAATAAATGAGCAGTTCTTC.

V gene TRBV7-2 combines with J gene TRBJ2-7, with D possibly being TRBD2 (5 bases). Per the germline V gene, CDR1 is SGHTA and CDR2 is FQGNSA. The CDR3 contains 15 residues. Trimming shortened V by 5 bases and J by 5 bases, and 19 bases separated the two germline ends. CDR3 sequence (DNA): TGTGCCAGCAGCGCCGGAGCCACTCAGAGGGACGAGCAGTACTTC. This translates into CASSAGATQRDEQYF.

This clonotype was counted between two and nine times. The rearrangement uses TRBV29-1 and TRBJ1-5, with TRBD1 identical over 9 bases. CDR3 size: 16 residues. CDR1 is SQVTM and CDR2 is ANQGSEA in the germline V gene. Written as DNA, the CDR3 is TGCAGTTACCAGGAAGGACAGGGGACGGGCAATCAGCCCCAGCATTTT. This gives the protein CSYQEGQGTGNQPQHF.

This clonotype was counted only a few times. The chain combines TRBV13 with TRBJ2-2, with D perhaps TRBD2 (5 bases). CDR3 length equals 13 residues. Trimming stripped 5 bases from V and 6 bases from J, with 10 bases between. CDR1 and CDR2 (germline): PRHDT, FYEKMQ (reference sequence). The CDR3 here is CASSPRRPGELFF. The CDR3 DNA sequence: TGTGCCAGCAGCCCCCGGAGGCCCGGGGAGCTGTTTTTT.

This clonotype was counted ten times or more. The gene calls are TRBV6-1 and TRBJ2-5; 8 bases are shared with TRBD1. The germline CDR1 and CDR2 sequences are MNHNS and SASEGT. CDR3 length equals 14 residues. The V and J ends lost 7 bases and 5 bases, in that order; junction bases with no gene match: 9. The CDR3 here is CASITGQGRETQYF. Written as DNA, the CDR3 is TGTGCCAGCATTACCGGACAGGGTCGGGAGACCCAGTACTTC.

CDR3 DNA sequence: TGCAGTGCTAGACAACCCACGACAGGGCTCGCTGAAGCTTTCTTT. As protein: CSARQPTTGLAEAFF. The chain couples TRBV20-1 to TRBJ1-1; 7 bases map to TRBD1. Germline-derived CDR1 and CDR2 are DFQATT and SNEGSKA (reference sequence). The CDR3 consists of 15 residues. V was clipped by 2 bases and J by 6 bases; unmatched bases: 12.

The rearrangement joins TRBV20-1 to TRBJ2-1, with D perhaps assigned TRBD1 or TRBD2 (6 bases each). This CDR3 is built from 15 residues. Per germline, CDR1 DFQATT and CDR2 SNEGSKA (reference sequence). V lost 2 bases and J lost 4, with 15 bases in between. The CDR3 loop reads CSARPRGRTYNEQFF. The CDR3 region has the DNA TGCAGTGCTAGACCTCGGGGGCGTACGTACAATGAGCAGTTCTTC.

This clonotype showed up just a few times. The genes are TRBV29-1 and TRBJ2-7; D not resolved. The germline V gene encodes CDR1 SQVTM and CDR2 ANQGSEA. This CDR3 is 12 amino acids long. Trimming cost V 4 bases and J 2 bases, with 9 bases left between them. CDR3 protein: CSVVLSTYEQYF. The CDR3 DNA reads TGCAGCGTTGTCCTCAGTACCTACGAGCAGTACTTC.

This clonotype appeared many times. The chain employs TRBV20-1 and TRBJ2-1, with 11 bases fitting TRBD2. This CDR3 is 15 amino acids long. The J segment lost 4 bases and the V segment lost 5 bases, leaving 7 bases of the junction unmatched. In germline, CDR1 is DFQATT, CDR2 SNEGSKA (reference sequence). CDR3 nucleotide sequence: TGCAGTGCTGCATCCGGGACTAGCGGTTACAATGAGCAGTTCTTC. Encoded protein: CSAASGTSGYNEQFF.

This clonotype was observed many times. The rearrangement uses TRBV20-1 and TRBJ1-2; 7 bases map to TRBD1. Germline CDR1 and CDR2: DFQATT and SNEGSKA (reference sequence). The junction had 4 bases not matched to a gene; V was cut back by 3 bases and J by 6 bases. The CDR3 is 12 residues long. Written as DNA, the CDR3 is TGCAGTGCTAGGAACAGGGGTGATGGCTACACCTTC. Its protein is CSARNRGDGYTF.

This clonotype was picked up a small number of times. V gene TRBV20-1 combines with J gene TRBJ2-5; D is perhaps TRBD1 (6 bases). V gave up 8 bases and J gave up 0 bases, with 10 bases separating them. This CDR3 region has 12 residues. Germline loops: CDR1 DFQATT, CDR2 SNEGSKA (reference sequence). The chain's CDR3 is CSLTGNQETQYF. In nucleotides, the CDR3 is TGCAGTCTCACAGGGAACCAAGAGACCCAGTACTTC.

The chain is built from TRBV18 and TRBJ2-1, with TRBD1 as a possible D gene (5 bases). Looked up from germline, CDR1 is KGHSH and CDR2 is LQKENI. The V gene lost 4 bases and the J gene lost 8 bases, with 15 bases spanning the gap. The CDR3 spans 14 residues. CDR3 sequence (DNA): TGTGCCAGCTCACTGGATCACAGGTCCGATGAGCAGTTCTTC. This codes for CASSLDHRSDEQFF.

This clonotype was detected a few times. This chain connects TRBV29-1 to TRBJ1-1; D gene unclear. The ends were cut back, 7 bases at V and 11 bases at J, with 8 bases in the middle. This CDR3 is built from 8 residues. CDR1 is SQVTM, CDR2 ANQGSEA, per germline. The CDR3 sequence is CSDTRAFF. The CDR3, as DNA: TGCAGCGACACGAGGGCTTTCTTT. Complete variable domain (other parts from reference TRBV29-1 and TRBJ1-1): SAVISQKPSRDICQRGTSLTIQCQVDSQVTMMFWYRQQPGQSLTLIATANQGSEATYESGFVIDKFPISRPNLTFSTLTVSNMSPEDSSIYLCSDTRAFFGQGTRLTVV.

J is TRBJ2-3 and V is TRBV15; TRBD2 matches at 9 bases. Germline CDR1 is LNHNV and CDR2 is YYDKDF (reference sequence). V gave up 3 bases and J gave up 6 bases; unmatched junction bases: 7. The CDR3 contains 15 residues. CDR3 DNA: TGTGCCACCAGCAGTGGTCTAGCGGGATGGGATACGCAGTATTTT. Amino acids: CATSSGLAGWDTQYF.

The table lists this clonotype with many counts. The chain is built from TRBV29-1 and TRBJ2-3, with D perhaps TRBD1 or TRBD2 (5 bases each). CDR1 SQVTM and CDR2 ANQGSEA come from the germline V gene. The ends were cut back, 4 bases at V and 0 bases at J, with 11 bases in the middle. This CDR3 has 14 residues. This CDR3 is CSVAGTDSTDTQYF. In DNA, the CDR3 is TGCAGCGTTGCAGGGACGGATAGCACAGATACGCAGTATTTT.